The entry that follows covers one TCR beta chain sequence. No antigen is known for it. Treatment specified: approximately nine-day PBMC culture with coronavirus spike peptide pools or control peptides (ViraFEST assay). The record originates from a study of vaccination and CD4 T cells after COVID-19. For the study at large: Control cultures received a CEFX pool, an HIV-1 Nef pool, or no peptide.

Sequencing of DNA taken from cultured CD4+ T cells relied on the Oncomine TCR Beta short-read assay. A single record per CDR3 protein comes from TCRdb applying MiXCR to the PCR reads. This table holds 7,000 to 10,000 distinct CDR3 sequences, around 60% found once. The receptor comes from a human donor who had recovered from COVID-19. The sequencing sample was made of CD4+ T cells from blood, cultured in vitro.

Written as DNA, the CDR3 is TGTGCCATCAGTGAGTCGGAAACTTATGGCTACACCTTC. Translated, it gives CAISESETYGYTF. The chain joins TRBV10-3 to TRBJ1-2, with D hard to call. The CDR3 sequence is 13 residues long. Per germline, CDR1 ENHRY and CDR2 SYGVKD. Trimming took off 0 bases at V and 5 bases at J, with 7 bases between the two ends.